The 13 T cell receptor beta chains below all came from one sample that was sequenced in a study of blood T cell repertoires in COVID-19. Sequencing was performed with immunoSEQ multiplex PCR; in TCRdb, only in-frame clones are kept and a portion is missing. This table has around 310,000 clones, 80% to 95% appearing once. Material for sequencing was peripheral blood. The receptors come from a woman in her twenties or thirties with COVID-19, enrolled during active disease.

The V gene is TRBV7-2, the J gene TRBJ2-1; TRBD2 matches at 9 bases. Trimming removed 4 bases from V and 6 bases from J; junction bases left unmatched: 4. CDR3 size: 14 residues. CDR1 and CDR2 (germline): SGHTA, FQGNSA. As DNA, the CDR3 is TGTGCCAGCAGCTGGCGCGGGAGGGGCAATGAGCAGTTCTTC. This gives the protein CASSWRGRGNEQFF.

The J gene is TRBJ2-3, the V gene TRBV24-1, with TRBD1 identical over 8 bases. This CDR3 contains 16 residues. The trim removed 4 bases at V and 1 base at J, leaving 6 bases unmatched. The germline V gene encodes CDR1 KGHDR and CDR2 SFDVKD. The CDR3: CATSDSGTGGTDTQYF. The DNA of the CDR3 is TGTGCCACCAGTGACTCCGGGACAGGAGGCACAGATACGCAGTATTTT.

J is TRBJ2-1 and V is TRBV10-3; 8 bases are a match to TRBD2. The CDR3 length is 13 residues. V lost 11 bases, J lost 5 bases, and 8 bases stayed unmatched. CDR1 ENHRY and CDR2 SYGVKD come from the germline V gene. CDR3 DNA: TGTGCCTCAGGGCTAGCGGGTCACAATGAGCAGTTCTTC. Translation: CASGLAGHNEQFF.

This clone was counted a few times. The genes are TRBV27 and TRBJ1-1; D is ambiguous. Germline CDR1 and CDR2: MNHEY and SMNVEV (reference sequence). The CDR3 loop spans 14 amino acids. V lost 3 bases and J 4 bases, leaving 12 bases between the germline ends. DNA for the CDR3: TGTGCCAGCAGTTTTAATCCGGGAGGCACTGAAGCTTTCTTT. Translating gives CASSFNPGGTEAFF.

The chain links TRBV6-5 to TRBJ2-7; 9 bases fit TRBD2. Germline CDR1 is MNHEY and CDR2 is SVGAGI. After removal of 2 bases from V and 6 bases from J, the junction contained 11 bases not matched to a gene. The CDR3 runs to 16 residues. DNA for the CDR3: TGTGCCAGCAGTTACGCCAGCGGGAGGTTTATGGGCGAGCAGTACTTC. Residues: CASSYASGRFMGEQYF.

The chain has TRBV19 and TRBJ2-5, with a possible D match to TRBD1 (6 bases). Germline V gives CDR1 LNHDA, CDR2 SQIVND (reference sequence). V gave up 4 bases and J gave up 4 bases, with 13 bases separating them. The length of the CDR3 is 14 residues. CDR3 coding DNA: TGTGCCAGTAGTAAGACCAGGGGCGGAGAGACCCAGTACTTC. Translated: CASSKTRGGETQYF. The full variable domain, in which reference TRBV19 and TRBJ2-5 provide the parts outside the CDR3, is DGGITQSPKYLFRKEGQNVTLSCEQNLNHDAMYWYRQDPGQGLRLIYYSQIVNDFQKGDIAEGYSVSREKKESFPLTVTSAQKNPTAFYLCASSKTRGGETQYFGPGTRLLVL.

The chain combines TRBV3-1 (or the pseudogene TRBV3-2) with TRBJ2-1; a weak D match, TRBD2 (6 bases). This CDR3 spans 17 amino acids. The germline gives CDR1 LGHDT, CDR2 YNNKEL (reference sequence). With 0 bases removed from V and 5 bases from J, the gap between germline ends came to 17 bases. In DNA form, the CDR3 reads TGTGCCAGCAGCCAAGATCTGGCCACGGGACTGAACAATGAGCAGTTCTTC. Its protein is CASSQDLATGLNNEQFF.

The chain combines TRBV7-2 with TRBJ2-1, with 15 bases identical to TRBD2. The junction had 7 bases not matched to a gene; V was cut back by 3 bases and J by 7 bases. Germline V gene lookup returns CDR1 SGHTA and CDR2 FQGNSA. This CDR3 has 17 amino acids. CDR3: CASSFGLAGGWGNEQFF. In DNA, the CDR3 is TGTGCCAGCAGCTTCGGACTAGCGGGAGGGTGGGGGAATGAGCAGTTCTTC.

The CDR3 loop is CASRRVGSSYEQYF. The CDR3 region has the DNA TGTGCCAGCAGGCGAGTAGGGAGCTCCTACGAGCAGTACTTC. The J gene is TRBJ2-7, the V gene TRBV5-4; TRBD2 is a possible D gene (5 bases). Trimming stripped 5 bases from V and 0 bases from J, with 12 bases between. Per germline, CDR1 SGHNT and CDR2 YYREEE (reference sequence). The CDR3 spans 14 residues.

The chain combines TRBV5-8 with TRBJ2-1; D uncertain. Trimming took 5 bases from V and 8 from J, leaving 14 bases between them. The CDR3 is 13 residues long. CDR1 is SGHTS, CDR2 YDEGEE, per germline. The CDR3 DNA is TGTGCCAGCAGAACTTTAAGCCCGTATGAGCAGTTCTTC. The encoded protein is CASRTLSPYEQFF.

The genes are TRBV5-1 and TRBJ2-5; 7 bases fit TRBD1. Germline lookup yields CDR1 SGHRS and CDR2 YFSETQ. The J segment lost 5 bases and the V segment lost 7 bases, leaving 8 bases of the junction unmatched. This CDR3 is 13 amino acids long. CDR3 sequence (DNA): TGCGCCAGCTACACAGGGGATGGGGAGACCCAGTACTTC. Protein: CASYTGDGETQYF.

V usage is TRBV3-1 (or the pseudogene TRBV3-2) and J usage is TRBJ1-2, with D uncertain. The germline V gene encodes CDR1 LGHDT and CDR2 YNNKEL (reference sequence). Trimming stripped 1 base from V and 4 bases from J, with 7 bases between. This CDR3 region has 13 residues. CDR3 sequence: CASSQVRSYGYTF. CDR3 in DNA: TGTGCCAGCAGCCAAGTGAGGAGCTATGGCTACACCTTC.

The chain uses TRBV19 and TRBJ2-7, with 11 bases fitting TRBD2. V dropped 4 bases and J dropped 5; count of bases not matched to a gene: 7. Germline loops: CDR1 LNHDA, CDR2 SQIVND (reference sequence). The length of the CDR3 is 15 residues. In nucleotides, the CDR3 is TGTGCCAGTAGTAGAACTAGCGGGAGAGGGAACGAGCAGTACTTC. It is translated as CASSRTSGRGNEQYF.